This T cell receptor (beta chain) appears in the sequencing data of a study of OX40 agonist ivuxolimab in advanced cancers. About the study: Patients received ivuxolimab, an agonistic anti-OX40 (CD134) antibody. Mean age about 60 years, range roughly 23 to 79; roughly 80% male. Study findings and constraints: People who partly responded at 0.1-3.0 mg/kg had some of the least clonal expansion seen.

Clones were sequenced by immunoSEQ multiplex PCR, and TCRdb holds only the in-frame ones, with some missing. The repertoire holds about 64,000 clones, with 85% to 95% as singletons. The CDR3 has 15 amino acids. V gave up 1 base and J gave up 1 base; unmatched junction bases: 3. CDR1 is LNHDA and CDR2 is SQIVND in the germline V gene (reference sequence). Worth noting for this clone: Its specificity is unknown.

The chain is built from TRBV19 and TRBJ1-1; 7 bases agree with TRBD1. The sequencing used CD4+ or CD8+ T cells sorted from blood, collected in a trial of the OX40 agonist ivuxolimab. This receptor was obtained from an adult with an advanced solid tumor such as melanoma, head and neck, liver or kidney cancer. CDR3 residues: CASSIGAGGNTEAFF. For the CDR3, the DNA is TGTGCCAGTAGTATAGGGGCAGGGGGGAACACTGAAGCTTTCTTT. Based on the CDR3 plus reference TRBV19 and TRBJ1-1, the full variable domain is DGGITQSPKYLFRKEGQNVTLSCEQNLNHDAMYWYRQDPGQGLRLIYYSQIVNDFQKGDIAEGYSVSREKKESFPLTVTSAQKNPTAFYLCASSIGAGGNTEAFFGQGTRLTVV.